These 7 T cell receptor beta chains originate from one sample sequenced in a study of vaccination and CD4 T cells after COVID-19. These receptors are not linked to any known antigen. Treatment specified: roughly 10-day PBMC culture with coronavirus spike peptide pools or control peptides (ViraFEST assay). Cultured CD4+ T-cell DNA underwent Oncomine TCR Beta short-read sequencing. From the PCR reads, TCRdb called clonotypes with MiXCR, one entry per CDR3 protein. This table has nearly 25,000 distinct CDR3 sequences, about three fifths appearing once. The material sequenced was CD4+ T cells from blood, cultured in vitro. The receptors come from a human donor who had recovered from COVID-19.

The chain has TRBV28 and TRBJ2-4, with D uncertain. V shed 3 bases and J shed 1 base, with 13 bases lying between them. Per germline, CDR1 MDHEN and CDR2 SYDVKM. The CDR3 is 16 amino acids. In nucleotides, the CDR3 is TGTGCCAGCAGTTTGGGGTTTTCTTCGGCCAAAAACATTCAGTACTTC. Translating it yields CASSLGFSSAKNIQYF.

J is TRBJ1-3 and V is TRBV2; TRBD1 is a possible D gene (5 bases). The CDR3 length is 16 residues. CDR1 is SNHLY, CDR2 FYNNEI, per germline. Trimming removed 2 bases at V and 0 bases at J, with 11 bases between. Here the CDR3 reads CASSEQGWFSGNTIYF. CDR3 DNA sequence: TGTGCCAGCAGTGAACAGGGATGGTTCTCTGGAAACACCATATATTTT. Together with reference TRBV2 and TRBJ1-3, the CDR3 gives the full variable domain: EPEVTQTPSHQVTQMGQEVILRCVPISNHLYFYWYRQILGQKVEFLVSFYNNEISEKSEIFDDQFSVERPDGSNFTLKIRSTKLEDSAMYFCASSEQGWFSGNTIYFGEGSWLTVV.

V gene TRBV7-2 combines with J gene TRBJ2-1; D is perhaps TRBD1 or TRBD2 (5 bases each). Germline CDR1 is SGHTA and CDR2 is FQGNSA. There are 12 residues in the CDR3. The V and J ends lost 3 bases and 11 bases respectively, with 11 bases between them. The CDR3 sequence: CASSFYGAQQFF. The CDR3 DNA sequence: TGTGCCAGCAGCTTTTACGGGGCCCAGCAGTTCTTC.

The chain carries TRBV29-1 and TRBJ1-2, with 7 bases lining up with TRBD1. Germline trimming cut 4 bases from V and 5 bases from J; bases unmatched to any gene: 7. The germline V gene encodes CDR1 SQVTM and CDR2 ANQGSEA. The CDR3 length is 13 residues. The CDR3 here is CSVVTQGIYGYTF. CDR3 DNA: TGCAGCGTTGTGACACAGGGGATATATGGCTACACCTTC.

This rearrangement joins TRBV30 to TRBJ1-5, with D uncertain. The V gene's germline CDR1 is GTSNPN and CDR2 SVGIG (reference sequence). V lost 7 bases to trimming and J lost 4 bases, with 14 bases between them. The CDR3 contains 13 residues. The CDR3 nucleotides are TGTGCCTCCTCCCACGGCTTTAATCAGCCCCAGCATTTT. Translating it yields CASSHGFNQPQHF.

The chain is built from TRBV7-8 and TRBJ2-5; D may be TRBD2 (6 bases). The V and J ends lost 4 bases and 4 bases respectively, with 13 bases between them. Germline V CDR1 and CDR2: SGHVS, FQNEAQ. CDR3 size: 14 residues. The CDR3 DNA follows: TGTGCCAGCAGCTCTAGACTAGGGGTAGAGACCCAGTACTTC. Translating gives CASSSRLGVETQYF.

The chain uses TRBV19 and TRBJ2-5; weak D call: TRBD1 (6 bases). The CDR3 is made up of 15 amino acids. Germline V gene data show CDR1 as LNHDA and CDR2 as SQIVND (reference sequence). V lost 5 bases and J 0 bases, leaving 13 bases between the germline ends. CDR3 DNA: TGTGCCAGTAGTCTGACCGGGACAAACCAAGAGACCCAGTACTTC. The encoded protein is CASSLTGTNQETQYF.